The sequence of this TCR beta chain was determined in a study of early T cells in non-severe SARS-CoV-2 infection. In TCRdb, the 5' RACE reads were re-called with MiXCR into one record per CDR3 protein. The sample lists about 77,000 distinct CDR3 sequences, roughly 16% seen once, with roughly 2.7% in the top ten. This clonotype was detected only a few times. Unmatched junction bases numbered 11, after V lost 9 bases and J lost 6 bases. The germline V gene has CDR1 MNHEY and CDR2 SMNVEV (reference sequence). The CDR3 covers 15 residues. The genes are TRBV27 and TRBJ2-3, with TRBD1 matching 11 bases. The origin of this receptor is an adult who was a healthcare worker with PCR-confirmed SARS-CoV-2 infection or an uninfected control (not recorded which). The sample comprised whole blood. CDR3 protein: CASHGQGALFDTQYF. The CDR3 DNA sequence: TGTGCCAGTCACGGACAGGGGGCCTTATTTGATACGCAGTATTTT.